The 26 T cell receptor beta chains in this list originate from one sample, sequenced in a study of T cell clonotyping in hematopoietic cell transplantation. Using immunoSEQ multiplex PCR, the repertoire was profiled, and TCRdb retains in-frame clones only, with some absent. The sample includes thousands of clones, approximately 84% of them seen just once. Stated time point: recipient sample about 28 days before transplant, after cytoreduction. The sequencing used peripheral blood mononuclear cells, collected before stem cell transplant. These receptors were taken from a woman in her fifties or sixties with acute myeloid leukemia. Some clones in this sample may be carry-over from other donors' samples.

The chain employs TRBV28 and TRBJ2-7, with D unclear. The CDR3 consists of 12 residues. V lost 7 bases to trimming and J lost 8 bases, with 15 bases between them. Germline CDR1 MDHEN, CDR2 SYDVKM. This CDR3 reads CASTGPRSQQYF. CDR3 DNA: TGTGCCAGCACCGGACCCCGATCGCAGCAGTACTTC.

This rearrangement joins TRBV20-1 to TRBJ1-2; D gene uncertain. Trimming stripped 0 bases from V and 3 bases from J, with 2 bases between. This CDR3 has 11 residues. Germline CDR1 and CDR2: DFQATT and SNEGSKA (reference sequence). Here the CDR3 reads CSARDYYGYTF. Here the CDR3 DNA reads TGCAGTGCTAGAGATTACTATGGCTACACCTTC.

This clone appeared once. This chain links TRBV28 with TRBJ1-5; the match to TRBD1 covers 9 bases. V lost 3 bases, J lost 4 bases, and 16 bases stayed unmatched. The CDR3 covers 19 residues. Germline CDR1 and CDR2: MDHEN and SYDVKM. Here the CDR3 DNA reads TGTGCCAGCAGTTTGGGGCTTCTAGTACAGGGGGCAAGGAATCAGCCCCAGCATTTT. Residues: CASSLGLLVQGARNQPQHF.

CDR3 in amino acids: CASSEYLRDGYTF. In DNA, the CDR3 is TGTGCCAGCAGTGAATACCTTCGGGATGGCTACACCTTC. J is TRBJ1-2 and V is TRBV6-1; D uncertain. Trimming removed 2 bases at V and 6 bases at J, with 10 bases between. The CDR3 extends over 13 amino acids. CDR1 MNHNS and CDR2 SASEGT come from the germline V gene.

V is TRBV6-6 and J is TRBJ1-1; D is ambiguous. Germline V gene data show CDR1 as MNHNY and CDR2 as SVGAGI (reference sequence). V gave up 7 bases and J gave up 3 bases, with 9 bases separating them. The CDR3 is made up of 12 amino acids. Here the CDR3 reads CASNPGDTEAFF. CDR3 nucleotides: TGTGCCAGCAACCCTGGGGACACTGAAGCTTTCTTT.

This clone was detected only a few times. This chain links TRBV19 with TRBJ1-5; no definite D call. Trimming removed 6 bases at V and 4 bases at J, with 10 bases between. The CDR3 has 13 residues. Germline assignment: CDR1 LNHDA and CDR2 SQIVND (reference sequence). The CDR3 protein is CASSPSGNQPQHF. DNA for the CDR3: TGTGCCAGTAGCCCCAGTGGGAATCAGCCCCAGCATTTT.

V usage is TRBV5-1 and J usage is TRBJ2-1; 10 bases align to TRBD2. V was clipped by 3 bases and J by 4 bases; unmatched bases: 4. The germline V gene has CDR1 SGHRS and CDR2 YFSETQ. This CDR3 contains 15 residues. The CDR3 protein is CASSSSGGLYNEQFF. CDR3 in DNA: TGCGCCAGCAGCTCTAGCGGGGGTTTATACAATGAGCAGTTCTTC.

This chain connects TRBV19 to TRBJ2-2; 9 nucleotides match TRBD1. Looked up from germline, CDR1 is LNHDA and CDR2 is SQIVND (reference sequence). CDR3 length: 18 residues. Germline trimming cut 4 bases from V and 3 bases from J; bases unmatched to any gene: 12. Here the CDR3 reads CASSTQRQGEGYTGELFF. CDR3 bases: TGTGCCAGTAGTACTCAACGACAGGGGGAGGGGTACACCGGGGAGCTGTTTTTT.

This sequence joins TRBV9 and TRBJ2-7; 8 bases agree with TRBD2. V was pared by 0 bases and J by 5 bases, with 7 bases of the junction left unmatched. The CDR3 length is 15 residues. Germline CDR1 and CDR2: SGDLS and YYNGEE. CDR3: CASSVAGGQNDEQYF. CDR3 DNA sequence: TGTGCCAGCAGCGTAGCGGGAGGGCAAAACGACGAGCAGTACTTC.

The rearrangement joins TRBV10-3 to TRBJ2-1; TRBD2 agrees at 8 bases. The J segment lost 8 bases and the V segment lost 2 bases, leaving 5 bases of the junction unmatched. The CDR3 is made up of 14 amino acids. CDR1 and CDR2 (germline): ENHRY, SYGVKD. CDR3: CAISEIAGFDEQFF. In DNA, the CDR3 is TGTGCCATCAGTGAGATAGCGGGATTCGATGAGCAGTTCTTC.

J is TRBJ1-1 and V is TRBV4-1; maybe TRBD1 (5 bases). Germline-derived CDR1 and CDR2 are MGHRA and YSYEKL. V dropped 3 bases and J dropped 6 bases, with 17 bases sitting between them. The CDR3 runs 15 residues. This chain's CDR3 is CASSQGLGVEAEAFF. The CDR3 nucleotides are TGCGCCAGCAGCCAGGGACTGGGGGTTGAGGCTGAAGCTTTCTTT.

The count of this clone is one. The chain joins TRBV18 to TRBJ1-1, with D possibly being TRBD1 (6 bases). Trimming took off 6 bases at V and 1 base at J, with 15 bases between the two ends. The CDR3 contains 15 residues. Germline assignment: CDR1 KGHSH and CDR2 LQKENI. In nucleotides, the CDR3 is TGTGCCAGCTCCCCCGGGGGGCGGGAGAACACTGAAGCTTTCTTT. This sequence encodes CASSPGGRENTEAFF.

This chain uses TRBV27 with TRBJ1-2, with 7 positions matching TRBD1. Germline-derived CDR1 and CDR2 are MNHEY and SMNVEV (reference sequence). This CDR3 contains 14 residues. J gave up 2 bases and V 5 bases, and 5 bases lay outside the gene matches. CDR3 DNA: TGTGCCAGCAGTCCGACAGGGATAAACTATGGCTACACCTTC. This gives the protein CASSPTGINYGYTF.

The chain has TRBV10-1 and TRBJ2-7, with a possible D match to TRBD1 (5 bases). V lost 6 bases to trimming and J lost 2 bases, with 11 bases between them. In germline, CDR1 is WNHNN, CDR2 SYGVQD (reference sequence). This CDR3 has 13 amino acids. Here the CDR3 reads CASRRLGPYEQYV. Here the CDR3 DNA reads TGCGCCAGCAGAAGGTTGGGGCCCTACGAGCAGTACGTC.

This chain connects TRBV11-2 to TRBJ2-3, with D tentatively TRBD2 (7 bases). Trimming took 1 base from V and 5 from J, leaving 16 bases between them. CDR3 size: 16 residues. CDR1 is SGHAT and CDR2 is FQNNGV in the germline V gene. As DNA, the CDR3 is TGTGCCAGCAGCTTAGTGTTCAGGGGAGGGAGAGATACGCAGTATTTT. It specifies CASSLVFRGGRDTQYF.

Points on this clone: The same CDR3 arises from other DNA sequences in this sample as well. V usage is TRBV7-8 and J usage is TRBJ2-5; a weak D match, TRBD2 (6 bases). Trimming removed 0 bases from V and 4 bases from J, with 12 bases in between. This CDR3 is built from 15 residues. The germline V gene has CDR1 SGHVS and CDR2 FQNEAQ. For the CDR3, the DNA is TGTGCCAGCAGCTTAGCGGGAGGCCCGGGAGAGACCCAGTACTTC. As protein: CASSLAGGPGETQYF.

This chain uses TRBV7-3 with TRBJ2-2, with D perhaps assigned TRBD1 or TRBD2 (5 bases each). This CDR3 spans 15 amino acids. Germline-derived CDR1 and CDR2 are SGHTA and FQGTGA. V gave up 4 bases and J gave up 4 bases, with 13 bases separating them. The CDR3 region is CASSWLGERTGELFF. Here the CDR3 DNA reads TGTGCCAGCAGCTGGTTGGGGGAACGCACCGGGGAGCTGTTTTTT.

The chain has TRBV5-1 and TRBJ1-5, with D unclear. Looked up from germline, CDR1 is SGHRS and CDR2 is YFSETQ. The CDR3 has 14 residues. Trimming pared 4 bases from V and 2 bases from J, leaving 10 bases between. This chain's CDR3 is CASSPGLGNQPQHF. The CDR3 coding sequence is TGCGCCAGCAGCCCCGGTTTAGGCAATCAGCCCCAGCATTTT.

A few counts support this clone. J is TRBJ2-7 and V is TRBV30, with D unresolved. The germline V gene has CDR1 GTSNPN and CDR2 SVGIG (reference sequence). This CDR3 region has 14 residues. V lost 0 bases to trimming and J lost 2 bases, with 11 bases between them. CDR3 loop: CAWSVGATPYEQYV. In DNA form, the CDR3 reads TGTGCCTGGAGTGTAGGCGCGACACCCTACGAGCAGTACGTC.

V is TRBV27 and J is TRBJ2-7; no reliable D call. This CDR3 has 13 residues. V lost 2 bases and J lost 2, with 7 bases in between. CDR1 MNHEY and CDR2 SMNVEV come from the germline V gene (reference sequence). CDR3 nucleotides: TGTGCCAGCAGTTTAGTCCGAACCTACGAGCAGTACTTC. Its translation is CASSLVRTYEQYF.

This clone has just a few counts. The J gene is TRBJ1-5, the V gene TRBV7-9; no clear D. Per germline, CDR1 SEHNR and CDR2 FQNEAQ (reference sequence). CDR3 length equals 13 residues. V was pared by 1 base and J by 7 bases, with 8 bases between. This CDR3 is CASSLEDWQPQHF. The CDR3 coding sequence is TGTGCCAGCAGCTTAGAGGACTGGCAGCCCCAGCATTTT.

This sequence joins TRBV11-2 and TRBJ1-5, with D hard to call. V lost 2 bases, J lost 2 bases, and 13 bases lay in between. The V gene's germline CDR1 is SGHAT and CDR2 FQNNGV. CDR3 length: 16 amino acids. The CDR3, as DNA: TGTGCCAGCAGCTTATCGGGCCGTATGGGCAATCAGCCCCAGCATTTT. Protein: CASSLSGRMGNQPQHF.

The V call is TRBV5-8, the J call TRBJ2-2; D possibly corresponds to TRBD1 (6 bases). Germline CDR1 is SGHTS and CDR2 is YDEGEE. The CDR3 has 16 residues. Trimming cost V 1 base and J 6 bases, with 16 bases left between them. The CDR3 DNA follows: TGTGCCAGCAGCTTGACGGCAGGGGCTAACGCCGGGGAGCTGTTTTTT. It yields the protein CASSLTAGANAGELFF. The whole variable domain, remainder taken from reference TRBV5-8 and TRBJ2-2, is EAGVTQSPTHLIKTRGQQATLRCSPISGHTSVYWYQQALGLGLQFLLWYDEGEERNRGNFPPRFSGRQFPNYSSELNVNALELEDSALYLCASSLTAGANAGELFFGEGSRLTVL.

Turning to this clone: Distinct nucleotide sequences in the sample also encode this CDR3. The V gene is TRBV4-3, the J gene TRBJ2-1; 8 nucleotides align to TRBD2. CDR3 length: 17 residues. Looked up from germline, CDR1 is LGHNA and CDR2 is YSLEER. After removal of 0 bases from V and 7 bases from J, the junction contained 11 bases not matched to a gene. CDR3 DNA: TGCGCCAGCAGCCAAGATCCCAGCGGGAGTGGTGGAAATGAGCAGTTCTTC. Amino acid sequence: CASSQDPSGSGGNEQFF.

The V call is TRBV6-5, the J call TRBJ2-1; TRBD1 is a possible D gene (5 bases). The CDR3 contains 15 residues. CDR1 is MNHEY, CDR2 SVGAGI, per germline. Between the trimmed V and J ends, which lost 2 bases and 0 bases, there was a span of 8 bases. CDR3 residues: CASSYGALSYNEQFF. CDR3 sequence (DNA): TGTGCCAGCAGTTACGGGGCCCTCTCCTACAATGAGCAGTTCTTC.

The V and J genes are TRBV4-1 and TRBJ2-1; D gene unclear. The CDR3 consists of 12 residues. Trimming shortened V by 3 bases and J by 6 bases, and 6 bases separated the two germline ends. The germline V gene encodes CDR1 MGHRA and CDR2 YSYEKL. CDR3 region: CASSHHPNEQFF. The CDR3 bases are TGCGCCAGCAGCCACCACCCCAATGAGCAGTTCTTC.